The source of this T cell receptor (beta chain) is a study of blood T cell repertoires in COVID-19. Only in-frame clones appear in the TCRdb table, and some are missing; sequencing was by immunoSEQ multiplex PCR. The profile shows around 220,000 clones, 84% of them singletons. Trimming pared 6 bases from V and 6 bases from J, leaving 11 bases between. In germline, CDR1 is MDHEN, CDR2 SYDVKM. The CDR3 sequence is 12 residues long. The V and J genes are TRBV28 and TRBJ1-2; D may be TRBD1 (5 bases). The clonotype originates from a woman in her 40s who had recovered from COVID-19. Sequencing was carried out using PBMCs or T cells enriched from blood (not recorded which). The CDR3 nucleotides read TGTGCCAGCAGCCAAGGACAAAATGGCTACACCTTC. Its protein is CASSQGQNGYTF.